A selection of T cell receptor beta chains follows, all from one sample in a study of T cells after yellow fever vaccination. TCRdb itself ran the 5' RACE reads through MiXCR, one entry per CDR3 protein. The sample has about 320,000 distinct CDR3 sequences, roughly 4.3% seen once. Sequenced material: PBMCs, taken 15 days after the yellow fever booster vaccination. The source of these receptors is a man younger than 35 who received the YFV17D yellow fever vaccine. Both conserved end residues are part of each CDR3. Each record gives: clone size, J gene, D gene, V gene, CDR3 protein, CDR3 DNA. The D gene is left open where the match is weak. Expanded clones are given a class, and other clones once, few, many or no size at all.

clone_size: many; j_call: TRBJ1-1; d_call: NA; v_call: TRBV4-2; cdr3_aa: CASSQTLGAVEAFF; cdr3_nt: TGTGCCAGCAGCCAAACACTTGGGGCAGTAGAAGCTTTCTTT
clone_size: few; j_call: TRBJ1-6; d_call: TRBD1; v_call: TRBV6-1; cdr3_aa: CATLRDRVYNSPLHF; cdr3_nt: TGTGCAACGTTGCGGGACAGAGTTTATAATTCACCCCTCCACTTT
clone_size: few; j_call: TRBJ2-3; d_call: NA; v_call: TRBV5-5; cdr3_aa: CASSFGTYSTDTQYF; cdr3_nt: TGTGCCAGCAGCTTCGGGACATATAGCACAGATACGCAGTATTTT
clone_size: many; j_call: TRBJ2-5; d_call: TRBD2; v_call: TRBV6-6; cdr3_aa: CASSSTSGDQETQYF; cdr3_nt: TGTGCCAGCAGTTCGACTAGCGGGGACCAAGAGACCCAGTACTTC
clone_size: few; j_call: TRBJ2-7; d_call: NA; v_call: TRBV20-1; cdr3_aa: CSAKSWGEQYF; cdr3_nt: TGCAGTGCTAAGTCCTGGGGCGAGCAGTACTTC
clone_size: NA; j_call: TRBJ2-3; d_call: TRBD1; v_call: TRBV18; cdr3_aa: CASSPGDRGPDTQYF; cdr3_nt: TGTGCCAGCTCACCAGGGGACAGGGGACCAGATACGCAGTATTTT
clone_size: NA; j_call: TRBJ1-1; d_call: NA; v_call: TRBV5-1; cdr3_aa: CASSYGAEAFF; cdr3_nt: TGCGCCAGCAGCTATGGAGCCGAAGCTTTCTTT
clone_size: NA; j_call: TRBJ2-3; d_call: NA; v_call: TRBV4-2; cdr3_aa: CASSQGMAGSTDTQYF; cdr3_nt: TGTGCCAGCAGCCAAGGGATGGCGGGATCCACAGATACGCAGTATTTT
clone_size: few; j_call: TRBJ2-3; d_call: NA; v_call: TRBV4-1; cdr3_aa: CASSRVGPDTQYF; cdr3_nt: TGCGCCAGCAGCCGGGTGGGACCAGATACGCAGTATTTT
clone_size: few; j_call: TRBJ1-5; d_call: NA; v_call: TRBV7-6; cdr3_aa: CASSLGRYQPQHF; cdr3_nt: TGTGCCAGCAGCTTAGGACGGTATCAGCCCCAGCATTTT